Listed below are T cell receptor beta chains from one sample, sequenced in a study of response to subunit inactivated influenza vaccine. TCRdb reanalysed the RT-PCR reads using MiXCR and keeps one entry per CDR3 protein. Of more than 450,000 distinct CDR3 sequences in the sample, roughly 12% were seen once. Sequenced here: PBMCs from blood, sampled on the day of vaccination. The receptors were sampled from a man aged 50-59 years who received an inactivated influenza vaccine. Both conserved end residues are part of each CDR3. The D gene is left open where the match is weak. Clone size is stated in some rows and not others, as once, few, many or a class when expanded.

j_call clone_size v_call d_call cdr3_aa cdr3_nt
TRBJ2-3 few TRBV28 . CASSRPGPRADTQYF TGTGCCAGCAGCCGACCGGGACCCAGGGCAGATACGCAGTATTTT
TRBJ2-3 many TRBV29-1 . CSVRRGSTDTQYF TGCAGCGTTAGGAGGGGTAGCACAGATACGCAGTATTTT
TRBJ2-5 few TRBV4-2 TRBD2 CASSQARGGRETQYF TGTGCCAGCAGCCAAGCACGGGGGGGAAGGGAGACCCAGTACTTC
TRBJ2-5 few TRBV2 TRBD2 CASRKASGGTTQYF TGTGCCAGCCGTAAGGCTAGCGGGGGAACGACCCAGTACTTC
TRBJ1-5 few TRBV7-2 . CASSLNWGDQPQHF TGTGCCAGCAGCTTAAATTGGGGGGACCAGCCCCAGCATTTT
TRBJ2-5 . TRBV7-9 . CASSSNRAGGETQYF TGTGCCAGCAGCTCGAACCGGGCCGGGGGAGAGACCCAGTACTTC
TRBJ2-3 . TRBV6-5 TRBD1 CASSYSYLTGGKDTQYF TGTGCCAGCAGTTACTCGTACTTGACAGGGGGGAAGGATACGCAGTATTTT
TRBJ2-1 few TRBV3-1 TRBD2 CASSQVLARGYNEQFF TGTGCCAGCAGCCAAGTACTAGCGCGGGGATACAATGAGCAGTTCTTC
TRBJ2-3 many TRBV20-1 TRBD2 CSARELAGATDTQYF TGCAGTGCTAGAGAACTAGCGGGAGCAACAGATACGCAGTATTTT
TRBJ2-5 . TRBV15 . CATSPWVGASETQYF TGTGCCACCAGCCCCTGGGTCGGGGCCTCGGAGACCCAGTACTTC
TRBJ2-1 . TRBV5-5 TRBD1 CASIGTGSSYNEQFF TGTGCCAGCATCGGGACAGGTTCATCCTACAATGAGCAGTTCTTC
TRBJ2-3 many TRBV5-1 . CASSSDRTDTQYF TGCGCCAGCAGCTCGGACAGAACAGATACGCAGTATTTT
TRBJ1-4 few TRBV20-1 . CSARANEKLFF TGCAGTGCTAGGGCTAATGAAAAACTGTTTTTT
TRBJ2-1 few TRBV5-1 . CASSLIGGSYNEQFF TGCGCCAGCAGCTTAATCGGGGGCTCCTACAATGAGCAGTTCTTC
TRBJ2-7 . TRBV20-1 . CSAVRDIPRREQYF TGCAGTGCTGTTCGGGACATCCCTCGGCGCGAGCAGTACTTC
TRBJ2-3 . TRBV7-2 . CASSTGLLRDTQYF TGTGCCAGCAGCACGGGACTCCTAAGGGATACGCAGTATTTT
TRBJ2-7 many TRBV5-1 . CASRVSDSYEQYF TGCGCCAGCAGGGTTTCGGACTCCTACGAGCAGTACTTC
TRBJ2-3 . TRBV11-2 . CASSLEPEGQEGQYF TGTGCCAGCAGCTTAGAGCCCGAAGGACAGGAGGGGCAGTATTTT
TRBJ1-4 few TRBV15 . CATSRNRVLREKLFF TGTGCCACCAGCAGAAACAGGGTGCTTCGTGAAAAACTGTTTTTT
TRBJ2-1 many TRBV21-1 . CASSTQGEQFF TGTGCCAGCAGCACTCAGGGGGAGCAGTTCTTC
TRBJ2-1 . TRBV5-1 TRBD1 CASSGGTGGYNEQFF TGCGCCAGCAGCGGCGGGACAGGGGGTTACAATGAGCAGTTCTTC
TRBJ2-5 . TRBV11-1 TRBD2 CASSSPKLAGVETQYF TGTGCCAGCAGCTCGCCCAAACTAGCGGGAGTTGAGACCCAGTACTTC
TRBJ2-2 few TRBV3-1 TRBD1 CAFWAGTGNVARNTGELFF TGTGCCTTCTGGGCCGGGACAGGAAATGTTGCCAGAAACACCGGGGAGCTGTTTTTT
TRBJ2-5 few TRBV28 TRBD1 CASSSVRTGHQETQYF TGTGCCAGCAGTTCCGTCCGGACAGGGCACCAAGAGACCCAGTACTTC
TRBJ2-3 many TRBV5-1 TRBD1 CASSPGQGTDTQYF TGTGCCAGCAGCCCAGGACAGGGCACAGATACGCAGTATTTT
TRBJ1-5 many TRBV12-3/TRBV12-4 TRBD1 CASSHTGGNQPQHF TGTGCCAGCAGCCACACAGGGGGCAATCAGCCCCAGCATTTT
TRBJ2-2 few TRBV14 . CASSQVPGTNTGELFF TGTGCCAGCAGCCAAGTTCCGGGGACGAACACCGGGGAGCTGTTTTTT
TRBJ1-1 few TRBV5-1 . CASSVLNSGPREAFF TGCGCCAGCAGCGTTCTGAATTCAGGGCCGCGGGAAGCTTTCTTT
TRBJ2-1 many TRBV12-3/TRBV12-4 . CASSSPYNEQFF TGTGCCAGCAGTTCCCCGTATAATGAGCAGTTCTTC
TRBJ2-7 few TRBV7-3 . CASSSKTGGLFYEQYF TGTGCCAGCAGCTCAAAGACAGGAGGGCTATTCTACGAGCAGTACTTC
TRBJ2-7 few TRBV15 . CATSRDGTRRQEQYF TGTGCCACCAGCAGAGATGGGACGCGGCGACAGGAGCAGTACTTC
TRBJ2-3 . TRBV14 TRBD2 CASSQDWVSGNADTQYF TGTGCCAGCAGCCAAGATTGGGTTAGCGGGAATGCAGATACGCAGTATTTT
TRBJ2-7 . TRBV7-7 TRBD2 CASSFRRAGGPSEDYEQYF TGTGCTAGCAGCTTTCGCCGAGCGGGGGGACCTTCGGAGGACTACGAGCAGTACTTC
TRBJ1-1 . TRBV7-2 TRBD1 CASSLYRGRGNTEAFF TGTGCCAGCAGCCTATACAGGGGGCGCGGGAACACTGAAGCTTTCTTT
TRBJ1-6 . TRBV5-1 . CASARESSYNSPLHF TGCGCCAGCGCCAGGGAGAGCTCCTATAATTCACCCCTCCACTTT
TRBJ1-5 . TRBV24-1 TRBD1 CATSEGTGGFFQPQHF TGTGCCACCAGTGAGGGGACAGGGGGCTTTTTTCAGCCCCAGCATTTT
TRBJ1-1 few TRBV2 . CARDGVNTEAFF TGTGCCAGGGACGGAGTGAACACTGAAGCTTTCTTT
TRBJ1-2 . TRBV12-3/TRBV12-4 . CASSPQHRAWGYTF TGTGCCAGCAGTCCCCAGCACAGGGCATGGGGCTACACCTTC
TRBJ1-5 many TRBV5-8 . CASSSGTVSNQPQHF TGTGCCAGCAGCTCCGGAACGGTGAGCAATCAGCCCCAGCATTTT
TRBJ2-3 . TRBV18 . CASSPRIRSTDTQYF TGTGCCAGCTCACCACGTATCAGGAGCACAGATACGCAGTATTTT
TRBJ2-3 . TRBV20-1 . CSASPYGADTQYF TGCAGTGCTAGCCCCTACGGCGCAGATACGCAGTATTTT
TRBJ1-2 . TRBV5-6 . CASMLGPTNYGYTF TGTGCCAGCATGCTTGGGCCTACTAACTATGGCTACACCTTC
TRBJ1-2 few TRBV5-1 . CASSSRPRTSYGYTF TGCGCCAGCAGCTCCCGCCCACGGACAAGCTATGGCTACACCTTC
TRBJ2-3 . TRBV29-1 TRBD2 CSVEAALAGGPGDTQYF TGCAGCGTTGAAGCCGCACTAGCGGGAGGGCCCGGGGATACGCAGTATTTT
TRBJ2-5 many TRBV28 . CASRKGWGQSETQYF TGTGCCAGCAGGAAGGGGTGGGGGCAATCAGAGACCCAGTACTTC
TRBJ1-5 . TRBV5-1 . CASSLDLGAGQPQHF TGCGCCAGCAGCTTGGATCTCGGCGCGGGTCAGCCCCAGCATTTT
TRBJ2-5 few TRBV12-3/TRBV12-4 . CASTSGGEETQYF TGTGCCAGCACCTCCGGGGGAGAAGAGACCCAGTACTTC
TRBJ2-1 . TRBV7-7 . CASSADAFTSYNEQFF TGTGCCAGCAGCGCCGACGCTTTTACCTCCTACAATGAGCAGTTCTTC
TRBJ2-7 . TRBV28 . CASSEQYEQYF TGTGCCAGCAGTGAACAATACGAGCAGTACTTC
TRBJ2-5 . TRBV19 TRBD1 CASSSTDRADWETQYF TGTGCCAGTAGTTCAACCGACAGGGCTGATTGGGAGACCCAGTACTTC
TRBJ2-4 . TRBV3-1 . CASSPGLSDIQYF TGTGCCAGCAGCCCGGGCCTCTCCGACATTCAGTACTTC
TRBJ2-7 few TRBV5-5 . CASSFLAAEQYF TGTGCCAGCAGCTTCCTGGCAGCCGAGCAGTACTTC
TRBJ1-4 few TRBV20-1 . CSAGATGVNEKLFF TGCAGTGCTGGAGCGACAGGAGTTAATGAAAAACTGTTTTTT
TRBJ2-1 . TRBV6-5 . CASSYGQSSYNEQFF TGTGCCAGCAGTTACGGGCAGAGCTCCTACAATGAGCAGTTCTTC
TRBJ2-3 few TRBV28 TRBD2 CASSGGGGSTDTQYF TGTGCCAGCAGCGGCGGGGGGGGTAGCACAGATACGCAGTATTTT